The 21 T cell receptor beta chains in this list originate from one sample, sequenced in a study of T cell responses to AZD1222 COVID-19 vaccine. Method: immunoSEQ multiplex PCR; TCRdb's copy keeps in-frame clones and lacks some. The data show about 140,000 clones, with about 90% seen just once and 2.5% to 3.5% held by the top ten. This specimen consisted of peripheral blood, obtained on day 0 of AZD1222 vaccination. Receptor source: an adult in good health.

The chain carries TRBV12-3 or TRBV12-4 and TRBJ2-2; tentative D call: TRBD2 (6 bases). V was pared by 6 bases and J by 6 bases, with 8 bases between. This CDR3 region has 12 residues. The CDR3 nucleotides read TGTGCCAGCAGCTCTAGCGCCGGGGAGCTGTTTTTT. Protein product: CASSSSAGELFF.

The chain has TRBV30 and TRBJ2-3; 9 positions match TRBD2. Trimming removed 1 base from V and 1 base from J; junction bases left unmatched: 6. The CDR3 is 16 amino acids. Looked up from germline, CDR1 is GTSNPN and CDR2 is SVGIG (reference sequence). CDR3 in DNA: TGTGCCTGGAGTGGGGCGGGGGGGTCCGGCACAGATACGCAGTATTTT. Its translation: CAWSGAGGSGTDTQYF.

The chain links TRBV18 to TRBJ2-2; no reliable D call. Germline lookup yields CDR1 KGHSH and CDR2 LQKENI. Trimming shortened V by 1 base and J by 6 bases, and 3 bases separated the two germline ends. This CDR3 comprises 12 residues. The CDR3 spells CASSPLPGELFF. The CDR3, as DNA: TGTGCCAGCTCACCACTTCCCGGGGAGCTGTTTTTT.

This clone occurred a few times. V and J are TRBV15 and TRBJ2-7; D perhaps matches TRBD1 (7 bases). Between the trimmed V and J ends, which lost 0 bases and 2 bases, there was a span of 14 bases. Germline lookup yields CDR1 LNHNV and CDR2 YYDKDF (reference sequence). This CDR3 has 16 amino acids. CDR3 DNA: TGTGCCACCAGCAGAGATAGACAGGGAGGTACCTACGAGCAGTACTTC. Translated: CATSRDRQGGTYEQYF.

This sequence joins TRBV12-3 or TRBV12-4 and TRBJ2-5; D unclear. V dropped 8 bases and J dropped 2 bases, with 12 bases sitting between them. The CDR3 sequence is 13 residues long. The CDR3 region is CASGSRIQETQYF. The CDR3 DNA sequence: TGTGCCAGCGGATCCAGGATTCAAGAGACCCAGTACTTC.

The chain recombines TRBV28 with TRBJ1-5, with no clear D. Germline CDR1 MDHEN, CDR2 SYDVKM. The CDR3 runs to 16 residues. The V end was cut by 8 bases, the J end by 0 bases, with 17 bases between. The CDR3 sequence is CASVKGGGGSNQPQHF. Here the CDR3 DNA reads TGTGCCAGCGTCAAGGGAGGTGGTGGTAGCAATCAGCCCCAGCATTTT.

This clone was observed a handful of times. The chain combines TRBV4-2 with TRBJ2-6; TRBD1 might be the D (7 bases). This CDR3 is 19 amino acids long. Germline CDR1 is LGHNA and CDR2 is YNFKEQ. Trimming stripped 1 base from V and 4 bases from J, with 20 bases between. CDR3 in amino acids: CASSQARGDRDRGANVLTF. The CDR3, as DNA: TGTGCCAGCAGCCAAGCCAGGGGGGACCGAGATAGGGGGGCCAACGTCCTGACTTTC.

This clone was counted between two and nine times. The rearrangement uses TRBV13 and TRBJ2-3, with 13 bases fitting TRBD2. From germline, CDR1 is PRHDT and CDR2 FYEKMQ (reference sequence). The V gene end was trimmed by 5 bases and the J gene end by 6 bases; junction bases not matched to a gene: 11. The CDR3 has 17 residues. The CDR3 is CASSPMTSGRQGDTQYF. The CDR3 DNA is TGTGCCAGCAGCCCCATGACTAGCGGGAGGCAGGGGGATACGCAGTATTTT.

This chain uses TRBV9 with TRBJ1-4; D remains unclear. Germline assignment: CDR1 SGDLS and CDR2 YYNGEE. This CDR3 contains 16 residues. Trimming cost V 3 bases and J 5 bases, with 17 bases left between them. CDR3 DNA: TGTGCCAGCAGCGCCTTTGCGGGAGTCGCCAATGAAAAACTGTTTTTT. Translating gives CASSAFAGVANEKLFF. The variable domain in full, completed from reference TRBV9 and TRBJ1-4, reads DSGVTQTPKHLITATGQRVTLRCSPRSGDLSVYWYQQSLDQGLQFLIQYYNGEERAKGNILERFSAQQFPDLHSELNLSSLELGDSALYFCASSAFAGVANEKLFFGSGTQLSVL.

The genes are TRBV6-1 and TRBJ2-7, with 8 bases fitting TRBD1. In germline, CDR1 is MNHNS, CDR2 SASEGT. This CDR3 region has 14 residues. After removal of 2 bases from V and 5 bases from J, the junction contained 5 bases not matched to a gene. The CDR3 is CASSEFRGLNEQYF. The CDR3 DNA follows: TGTGCCAGCAGTGAATTCAGGGGGCTAAACGAGCAGTACTTC.

This clone occurred a few times. The genes are TRBV7-2 and TRBJ1-2, with D uncertain. This CDR3 region has 14 residues. Germline CDR1 reads SGHTA; CDR2 reads FQGNSA. V was shortened by 2 bases and J by 10 bases, with 17 bases between the two germline ends. The CDR3 region has the DNA TGTGCCAGCAGCTTACGGGAGGTCGGGGTCGACTACACCTTC. It is translated as CASSLREVGVDYTF.

The rearrangement uses TRBV4-2 and TRBJ1-2, with D unclear. Germline-derived CDR1 and CDR2 are LGHNA and YNFKEQ. V gave up 0 bases and J gave up 3 bases, with 14 bases separating them. This CDR3 contains 16 residues. The CDR3 sequence is CASSQDEPSGDYGYTF. CDR3 DNA: TGTGCCAGCAGCCAAGATGAGCCCTCGGGAGACTATGGCTACACCTTC.

The chain joins TRBV2 to TRBJ1-2; no reliable D call. Trimming left V 7 bases short and J 2 bases short, with 14 bases between. The CDR3 extends over 14 amino acids. Germline lookup yields CDR1 SNHLY and CDR2 FYNNEI. CDR3: CASTDDGINYGYTF. The CDR3 DNA is TGTGCCAGCACCGACGATGGGATAAACTATGGCTACACCTTC.

On this clone itself: A read error is possible here, since a much larger clone lies one base away. The chain carries TRBV7-9 and TRBJ2-5; 12 bases fit TRBD2. The V segment lost 6 bases and the J segment 6 bases; nucleotides outside the gene matches: 14. Germline assignment: CDR1 SEHNR and CDR2 FQNEAQ (reference sequence). CDR3 length: 17 amino acids. DNA for the CDR3: TGTGCCAGCAGGCCGAGGGGCCTAGCGGGGGGGTTCAAGACCCAGTACTTC. Protein sequence: CASRPRGLAGGFKTQYF. Full variable domain (outside the CDR3, taken from reference TRBV7-9 and TRBJ2-5): DTGVSQNPRHKITKRGQNVTFRCDPISEHNRLYWYRQTLGQGPEFLTYFQNEAQLEKSRLLSDRFSAERPKGSFSTLEIQRTEQGDSAMYLCASRPRGLAGGFKTQYFGPGTRLLVL.

The chain uses TRBV7-6 and TRBJ2-5, with TRBD2 matching 11 bases. V shed 5 bases and J 1 base; nucleotides not matched to a gene: 3. The CDR3 runs to 15 residues. CDR1 and CDR2 from the germline V gene are SGHVS and FNYEAQ. CDR3 sequence reads: CASSVSGGGQETQYF. CDR3 coding DNA: TGTGCCAGCAGCGTTAGCGGGGGGGGCCAAGAGACCCAGTACTTC. Full variable domain (rest looked up from reference TRBV7-6 and TRBJ2-5): GAGVSQSPRYKVTKRGQDVALRCDPISGHVSLYWYRQALGQGPEFLTYFNYEAQQDKSGLPNDRFSAERPEGSISTLTIQRTEQRDSAMYRCASSVSGGGQETQYFGPGTRLLVL.

The CDR3 spells CAWSPGEYGYTF. CDR3 nucleotide sequence: TGTGCCTGGAGTCCAGGGGAATATGGCTACACCTTC. The J gene is TRBJ1-2, the V gene TRBV30, with D perhaps matching TRBD1 (6 bases). The CDR3 is made up of 12 amino acids. Per the germline V gene, CDR1 is GTSNPN and CDR2 is SVGIG (reference sequence). V was clipped by 2 bases and J by 5 bases, with 9 bases between them. The full variable domain, its missing parts supplied by reference TRBV30 and TRBJ1-2, is SQTIHQWPATLVQPVGSPLSLECTVEGTSNPNLYWYRQAAGRGLQLLFYSVGIGQISSEVPQNLSASRPQDRQFILSSKKLLLSDSGFYLCAWSPGEYGYTFGSGTRLTVV.

The V and J genes are TRBV5-6 and TRBJ2-1, with 7 bases aligning to TRBD1. CDR3 size: 14 residues. V gave up 0 bases and J gave up 10 bases; unmatched junction bases: 7. CDR1 and CDR2 from the germline V gene are SGHDT and YYEEEE. The DNA of the CDR3 is TGTGCCAGCAGCTTGGGGGGACAGTCGATAGAGCAGTTCTTC. Protein sequence: CASSLGGQSIEQFF.

This rearrangement joins TRBV2 to TRBJ1-2; D perhaps matches TRBD1 (6 bases). This CDR3 has 12 amino acids. V was pared by 5 bases and J by 7 bases, with 11 bases between. Germline CDR1 reads SNHLY; CDR2 reads FYNNEI. The CDR3 region is CASSTAGVGYTF. The CDR3 DNA sequence: TGTGCCAGCAGTACGGCAGGGGTTGGCTACACCTTC.

The V call is TRBV6-6, the J call TRBJ1-4, with D uncertain. This CDR3 is 16 amino acids long. Germline assignment: CDR1 MNHNY and CDR2 SVGAGI (reference sequence). V lost 0 bases to trimming and J lost 4 bases, with 12 bases between them. This CDR3 is CASSYSGGQINEKLFF. CDR3 bases: TGTGCCAGCAGTTACTCGGGTGGTCAGATTAATGAAAAACTGTTTTTT.

This sequence joins TRBV2 and TRBJ1-4, with D unclear. The CDR3 runs to 15 residues. Germline-derived CDR1 and CDR2 are SNHLY and FYNNEI. V was shortened by 3 bases and J by 7 bases, with 15 bases between the two germline ends. CDR3 protein: CASSEVGVLGEKLFF. The DNA of the CDR3 is TGTGCCAGCAGTGAGGTCGGGGTACTAGGTGAAAAACTGTTTTTT.

V usage is TRBV14 and J usage is TRBJ1-3; tentative D call: TRBD1 (5 bases). Between the trimmed V and J ends, which lost 1 base and 7 bases, there was a span of 11 bases. The germline gives CDR1 SGHDN, CDR2 FVKESK. The CDR3 sequence is 14 residues long. CDR3 nucleotide sequence: TGTGCCAGCAGCCAAGTACTTTGGGGGAACACCATATATTTT. Its protein product is CASSQVLWGNTIYF.